This paragraph reports one T cell receptor (beta chain). Other DNA sequences in this sample translate to the same CDR3. The table came from immunoSEQ multiplex PCR; TCRdb's copy has only in-frame clones and leaves some out. Of some 380,000 clones listed, 87% were seen once; the top ten hold 1% to 1.5%. The ends were cut back, 6 bases at V and 4 bases at J, with 10 bases in the middle. The CDR3 totals 13 residues. The source of the sample is a study of blood T cell repertoires in COVID-19. Source material: PBMCs or T cells enriched from blood (not recorded which). The clonotype was recovered from a man aged 25 to 40 who had recovered from COVID-19. The chain links TRBV12-3 or TRBV12-4 to TRBJ1-5; tentative D call: TRBD1 (6 bases). The CDR3 protein is CASSLDRNQPQHF. CDR3 sequence (DNA): TGTGCCAGCAGCCTGGACAGAAATCAGCCCCAGCATTTT.